This T cell receptor (beta chain) comes out of a study of tumor and adjacent non-tumor tissue in lung cancer. The overall study: Patients were aged roughly 31 to 76, 9 to 10 men and roughly 5 women, stage I to III. Samples averaged around 3.9 million productive TCRbeta reads each.

RNA was extracted from bulk tissue without any cell sorting. Study-wide findings and caveats: Compared with tumor, normal lung showed significantly lower TCR diversity. Tumor repertoires had a smaller top 100 clone share than normal lung.

CDR1 is MGHDK, CDR2 SYGVNS, per germline. The CDR3 covers 15 residues. As regards this clonotype: Its matching antigen is unknown. Possible read error: a much larger clone is one base away.

The library came from three nested PCR rounds adapted from ARM-PCR protocols. From the multiplex PCR reads, TCRdb called clonotypes with MiXCR, one entry per CDR3 protein. This table holds about 140,000 distinct CDR3 sequences, around 67% found once. The material sequenced was lung tumor tissue. The chain couples TRBV25-1 to TRBJ1-4; D call uncertain. The TCR comes from a man in his 60s with small cell lung cancer. The CDR3 protein is CASSARTATSEKLFF. CDR3 in DNA: TGTGCCAGCAGTGCCAGGACGGCAACTAGTGAAAAACTGTTTTTT.